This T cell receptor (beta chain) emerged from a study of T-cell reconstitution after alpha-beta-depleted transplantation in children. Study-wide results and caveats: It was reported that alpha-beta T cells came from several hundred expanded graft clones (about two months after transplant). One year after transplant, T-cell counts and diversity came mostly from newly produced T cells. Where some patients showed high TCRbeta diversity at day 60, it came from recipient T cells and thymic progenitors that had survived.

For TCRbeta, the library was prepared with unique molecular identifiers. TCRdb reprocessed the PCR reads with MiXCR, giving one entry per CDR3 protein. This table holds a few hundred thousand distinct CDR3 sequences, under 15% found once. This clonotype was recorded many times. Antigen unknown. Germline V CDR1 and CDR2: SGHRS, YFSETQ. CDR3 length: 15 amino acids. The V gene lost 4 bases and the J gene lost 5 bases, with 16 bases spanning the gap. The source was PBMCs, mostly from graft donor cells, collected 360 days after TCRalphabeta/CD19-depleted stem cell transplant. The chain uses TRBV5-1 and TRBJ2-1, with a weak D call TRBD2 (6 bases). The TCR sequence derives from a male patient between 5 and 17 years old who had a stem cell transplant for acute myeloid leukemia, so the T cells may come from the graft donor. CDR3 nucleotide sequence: TGCGCCAGCAGCCCTAAGGTAGCGGTCCACAATGAGCAGTTCTTC. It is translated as CASSPKVAVHNEQFF.